The text below deals with one T cell receptor (beta chain). This CDR3 spans 19 amino acids. Per germline, CDR1 LNHDA and CDR2 SQIVND (reference sequence). V shed 5 bases and J 0 bases; nucleotides not matched to a gene: 13. Sequencing used immunoSEQ multiplex PCR; TCRdb keeps in-frame clones, though not all of them. Here the sample spans 300,000 to 400,000 clones, under 95% being singletons. This sample was taken from a study of blood T cell repertoires in COVID-19. Study background: Samples representing acute and convalescent COVID-19 were sourced from the United States, Italy and Spain. PBMCs, B-cell-depleted T cells, or T cells were the source of the cDNA or gDNA that made up the material.

The V and J genes are TRBV19 and TRBJ1-4; 9 bases align to TRBD1. This TCR derives from a woman aged 18-29 years who had recovered from COVID-19. Sequenced: peripheral blood. The DNA for the CDR3 is TGTGCCAGTAGTTCCTGGGGACCGGGACAGGGAGCAACTAATGAAAAACTGTTTTTT. This encodes CASSSWGPGQGATNEKLFF.